This T cell receptor (beta chain) emerged from a study of T cell responses to AZD1222 COVID-19 vaccine. Overall study results and limits: In the spike-specific TCR repertoire, nearly half reportedly target unmutated variant regions. White British donors predominated, females outnumbered males, and clonal diversity was possibly underestimated. Vaccine-associated CD4 TCRs ranged over spike, dominating at 160-218 and 743-854.

Comments on this clone: The antigen is unknown.

Profiling relied on immunoSEQ multiplex PCR, and the TCRdb table lists in-frame clones only, not all of them. Altogether about 220,000 clones are present, more than 85% being singletons, with the ten largest covering about 1%. Trimming cost V 4 bases and J 4 bases; bases outside gene matches: 6. The V gene's germline CDR1 is LGHNA and CDR2 YNFKEQ. CDR3 length equals 17 residues. The V and J genes are TRBV4-2 and TRBJ2-2; 13 nucleotides agree with TRBD2. The sample was peripheral blood, taken on day 0 of MenACWY control vaccination. This TCR derives from an adult in good health. CDR3 region: CASSRGTSGTPTGELFF. The CDR3 nucleotides are TGTGCCAGCAGCCGCGGGACTAGCGGGACCCCCACCGGGGAGCTGTTTTTT.